What follows are 11 T cell receptor beta chains derived from one specimen sequenced in a study of T cell responses to AZD1222 COVID-19 vaccine. Assay used: immunoSEQ multiplex PCR; TCRdb lists only in-frame clones, some missing. The sample has over 150,000 clones, roughly 92% seen once. Here the sequenced sample was peripheral blood, taken on day 0 of AZD1222 vaccination. These receptors were collected from an adult in good health.

The V and J genes are TRBV7-8 and TRBJ1-5; TRBD1 agrees at 9 bases. The CDR3 extends over 14 amino acids. Unmatched junction bases numbered 5, after V lost 5 bases and J lost 6 bases. Germline assignment: CDR1 SGHVS and CDR2 FQNEAQ. CDR3 sequence: CASSLGTGFQPQHF. In nucleotides, the CDR3 is TGTGCCAGCAGCCTAGGGACAGGGTTTCAGCCCCAGCATTTT.

The genes are TRBV24-1 and TRBJ2-1; D ambiguous. Germline CDR1 KGHDR, CDR2 SFDVKD. V shed 2 bases and J shed 11 bases, with 12 bases lying between them. CDR3 length equals 13 residues. As DNA, the CDR3 is TGTGCCACCAGTGATTCATTTGGGGTGCAGCAGTTCTTC. Protein sequence: CATSDSFGVQQFF.

J is TRBJ2-3 and V is TRBV7-3; D is undetermined. CDR3 size: 13 residues. The germline V gene has CDR1 SGHTA and CDR2 FQGTGA. The V gene lost 4 bases and the J gene lost 4 bases, with 9 bases spanning the gap. The CDR3, as DNA: TGTGCCAGCAGCTCCCAAACCGCAGATACGCAGTATTTT. It specifies CASSSQTADTQYF. Combining the CDR3 with reference TRBV7-3 and TRBJ2-3 gives the whole variable domain GAGVSQTPSNKVTEKGKYVELRCDPISGHTALYWYRQSLGQGPEFLIYFQGTGAADDSGLPNDRFFAVRPEGSVSTLKIQRTERGDSAVYLCASSSQTADTQYFGPGTRLTVL.

V is TRBV3-1 (or the pseudogene TRBV3-2) and J is TRBJ1-3; no firm D call. The CDR3 totals 16 residues. The germline gives CDR1 LGHDT, CDR2 YNNKEL (reference sequence). Trimming left V 6 bases short and J 0 bases short, with 15 bases between. In DNA form, the CDR3 reads TGTGCCAGCAGTCCAACGGCGGAAATCTCTGGAAACACCATATATTTT. Translated: CASSPTAEISGNTIYF.

V gene TRBV2 combines with J gene TRBJ1-2; D is perhaps TRBD1 (5 bases). The length of the CDR3 is 15 residues. CDR1 SNHLY and CDR2 FYNNEI come from the germline V gene. The ends were cut back, 6 bases at V and 0 bases at J, with 14 bases in the middle. CDR3 DNA: TGTGCCAGCAGGGCAGGGACTGGTACTAACTATGGCTACACCTTC. This sequence encodes CASRAGTGTNYGYTF.

This chain joins TRBV1 and TRBJ1-2; the table gives TRBD1 as D, unverified against the DNA. TRBV1 counts as a pseudogene. This CDR3 comprises 13 residues. In DNA, the CDR3 is TGCACCAGCAGCCAAGATCAGGGGGGCGGCTACACCTTC. Translation gives CTSSQDQGGGYTF.

The CDR3 sequence is CAISTSGDQPQHF. DNA for the CDR3: TGTGCCATCAGCACCTCGGGGGATCAGCCCCAGCATTTT. The chain couples TRBV10-3 to TRBJ1-5; tentative D call: TRBD1 (5 bases). Looked up from germline, CDR1 is ENHRY and CDR2 is SYGVKD. This CDR3 is built from 13 residues. With 6 bases removed from V and 5 bases from J, the gap between germline ends came to 11 bases.

This CDR3 reads CASSLDDGTEQFF. The CDR3 DNA follows: TGTGCCAGCAGCTTAGATGACGGTACTGAGCAGTTCTTC. The chain carries TRBV11-2 and TRBJ2-1; no definite D call. The V gene's germline CDR1 is SGHAT and CDR2 FQNNGV. This CDR3 is built from 13 residues. Trimming cost V 0 bases and J 9 bases, with 9 bases left between them.

The rearrangement joins TRBV4-1 to TRBJ1-2; 8 bases agree with TRBD1. This CDR3 is built from 15 residues. Looked up from germline, CDR1 is MGHRA and CDR2 is YSYEKL. The V and J ends lost 0 bases and 8 bases, in that order; junction bases with no gene match: 8. DNA for the CDR3: TGCGCCAGCAGCCAAGATTTGTCAGGGGGCGGAGGCTACACCTTC. The encoded protein is CASSQDLSGGGGYTF.

The chain carries TRBV7-3 and TRBJ2-1, with 8 bases lining up with TRBD2. CDR3 length equals 15 residues. The germline gives CDR1 SGHTA, CDR2 FQGTGA. V shed 5 bases, J shed 3 bases, and the junction held 6 bases outside the gene matches. CDR3 nucleotide sequence: TGTGCCAGCAGCCCCGGTCGGGGGGGCTACAATGAGCAGTTCTTC. Its protein product is CASSPGRGGYNEQFF.

The chain recombines TRBV4-2 with TRBJ1-4; TRBD1 is a possible D gene (5 bases). The V end was cut by 6 bases, the J end by 5 bases, with 16 bases between. This CDR3 is 15 amino acids long. Germline V gene data show CDR1 as LGHNA and CDR2 as YNFKEQ. CDR3 loop: CASSDRGPTNEKLFF. CDR3 in DNA: TGTGCCAGCAGTGATCGGGGACCGACAAATGAAAAACTGTTTTTT.